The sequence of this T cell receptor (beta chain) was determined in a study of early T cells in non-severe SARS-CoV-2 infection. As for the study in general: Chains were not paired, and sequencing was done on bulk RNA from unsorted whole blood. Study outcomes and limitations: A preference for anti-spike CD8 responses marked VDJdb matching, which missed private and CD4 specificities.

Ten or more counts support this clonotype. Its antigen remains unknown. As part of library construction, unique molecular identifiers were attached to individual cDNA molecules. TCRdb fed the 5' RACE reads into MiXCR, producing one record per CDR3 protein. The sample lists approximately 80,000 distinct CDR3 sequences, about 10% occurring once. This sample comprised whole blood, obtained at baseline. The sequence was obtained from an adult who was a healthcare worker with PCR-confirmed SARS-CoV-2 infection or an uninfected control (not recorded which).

The chain's CDR3 is CASSPLQGADTEAFF. Here the CDR3 DNA reads TGTGCCAGCTCACCACTACAGGGGGCGGACACTGAAGCTTTCTTT. The V and J genes are TRBV18 and TRBJ1-1; 9 nucleotides align to TRBD1. V was pared by 1 base and J by 3 bases, with 3 bases of the junction left unmatched. This CDR3 has 15 amino acids. From germline, CDR1 is KGHSH and CDR2 LQKENI.